The source of this T cell receptor (beta chain) is a study of blood T cell repertoires in COVID-19 (dated by TCRdb to 2018 to 2020). Regarding the study in general: Collaborator samples came from the United States, Italy and Spain and covered acute and convalescent phases of COVID-19. A de-identified subject ID, COVID-19 status, age in years and sex were almost always included in the sample metadata. The dataset comprised deeply sampled blood TCRbeta repertoires from subjects exposed to, actively infected with, or recovered from COVID-19. Where available, HLA class I and class II types were obtained from metadata supplied by the sample provider rather than from assay-based typing. The repertoires were released in a freely available public database intended as a resource for research on the immune response to SARS-CoV-2. Samples were obtained from the ongoing ImmuneRACE study (first 160 participants) and from 1,254 subjects provided by 6 global collaborators. The prospective study material was composed of cDNA or gDNA derived from T cells, B-cell-depleted T cells, or PBMCs.

To note about this clone: Which antigen it targets is not known. No base quality information exists; no much larger clone differs at one position.

Collaborating institutions collected whole blood in K2EDTA tubes following their own protocols. For TCRbeta analysis, collaborators shipped samples in one of three forms: frozen whole blood, isolated PBMCs, or DNA extracted from either of those sample types. V has 4 bases trimmed and J has 6 bases trimmed; junction bases matching no gene number 5. From the germline V gene, CDR1 is SNHLY and CDR2 is FYNNEI. From its cysteine to its phenylalanine, the CDR3 spans 14 amino acids. Only the CDR3 portion is preserved as DNA: 42 bases, with reading frame beginning at the first base. The immunoSEQ Assay, a bias-controlled multiplex PCR, was used to amplify TCRbeta CDR3 regions from genomic DNA. Turning to the authors' computational methods: The number of nucleated cells in each sample was estimated by amplification of reference gene primers within the assay. To quantify the absolute abundance of each unique TCRbeta CDR3 rearrangement, sequence reads were collapsed and filtered. For each sample, productive Simpson clonality was calculated by taking the square root of Simpson's diversity index across productive rearrangements. The source is immuneACCESS, and TCRdb retained only in-frame sequences with V and J called. Part of the clones is not carried over; for the studies checked, unresolved V genes explain less than half of this, and the remainder is unexplained. The V and J calls and clone size are taken from that table; D and trimming were inferred from the DNA. This sample holds a few hundred thousand clones; more than 80% were observed only once. The ten biggest clones cover roughly 3.9% of the sample.

The paper's findings and limits, for the study overall: The quantity of clinical and demographic metadata differed by source and by participant and was supplied without curation.

The chain employs TRBV2 and TRBJ1-2; 10 bases in the junction line up with TRBD1. Specimen: peripheral blood. The source of this sequence is a woman aged 40-49 years with acute or convalescent COVID-19. The CDR3 in this case is CASSVEDRGNGYTF. The sequenced DNA: TGTGCCAGCAGTGTGGAGGACAGGGGGAATGGCTACACCTTC.